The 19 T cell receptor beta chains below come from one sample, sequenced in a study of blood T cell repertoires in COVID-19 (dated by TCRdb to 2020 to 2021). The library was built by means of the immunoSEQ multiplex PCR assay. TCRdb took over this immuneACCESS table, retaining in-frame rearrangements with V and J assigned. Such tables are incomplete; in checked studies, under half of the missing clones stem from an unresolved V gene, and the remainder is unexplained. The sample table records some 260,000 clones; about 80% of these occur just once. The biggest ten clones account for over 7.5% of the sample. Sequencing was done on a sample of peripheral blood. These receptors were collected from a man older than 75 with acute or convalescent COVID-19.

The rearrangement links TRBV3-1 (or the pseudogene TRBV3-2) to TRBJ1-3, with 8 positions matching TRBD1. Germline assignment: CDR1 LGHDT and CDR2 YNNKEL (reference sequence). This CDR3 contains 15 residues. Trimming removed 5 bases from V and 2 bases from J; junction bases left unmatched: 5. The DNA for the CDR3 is TGTGCCAGCAGCGAGTACAGGGGGACTGGAAACACCATATATTTT. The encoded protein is CASSEYRGTGNTIYF.

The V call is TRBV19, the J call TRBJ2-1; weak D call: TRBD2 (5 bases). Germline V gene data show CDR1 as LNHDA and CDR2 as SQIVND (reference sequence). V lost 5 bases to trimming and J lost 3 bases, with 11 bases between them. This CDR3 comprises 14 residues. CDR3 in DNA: TGTGCCAGTAGTCGAGGGCAGTTCTACAATGAGCAGTTCTTC. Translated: CASSRGQFYNEQFF.

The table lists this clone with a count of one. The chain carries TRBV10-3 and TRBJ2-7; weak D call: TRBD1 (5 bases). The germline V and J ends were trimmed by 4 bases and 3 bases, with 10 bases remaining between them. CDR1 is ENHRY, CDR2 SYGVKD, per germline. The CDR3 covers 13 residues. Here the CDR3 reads CAISGQGYYEQYF. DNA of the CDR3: TGTGCCATCAGTGGGCAGGGATACTACGAGCAGTACTTC.

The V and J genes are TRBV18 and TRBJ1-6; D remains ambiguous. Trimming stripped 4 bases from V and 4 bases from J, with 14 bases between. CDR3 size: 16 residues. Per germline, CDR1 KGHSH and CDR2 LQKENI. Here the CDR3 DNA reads TGTGCCAGCTCACTGCAGGCCCGTCCTTATAATTCACCCCTCCACTTT. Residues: CASSLQARPYNSPLHF.

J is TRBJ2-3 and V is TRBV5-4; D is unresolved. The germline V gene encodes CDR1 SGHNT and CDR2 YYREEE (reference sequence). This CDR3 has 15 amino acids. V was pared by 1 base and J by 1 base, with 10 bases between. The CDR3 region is CASSLPGAGTDTQYF. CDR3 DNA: TGTGCCAGCAGCTTGCCCGGTGCCGGCACAGATACGCAGTATTTT.

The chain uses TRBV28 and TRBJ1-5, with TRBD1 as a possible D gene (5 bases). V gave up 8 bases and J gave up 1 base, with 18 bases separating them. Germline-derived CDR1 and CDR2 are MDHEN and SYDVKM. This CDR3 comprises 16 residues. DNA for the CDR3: TGTGCCAGCCGCCTGTGGGGGGGAGGAAGCAATCAGCCCCAGCATTTT. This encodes CASRLWGGGSNQPQHF.

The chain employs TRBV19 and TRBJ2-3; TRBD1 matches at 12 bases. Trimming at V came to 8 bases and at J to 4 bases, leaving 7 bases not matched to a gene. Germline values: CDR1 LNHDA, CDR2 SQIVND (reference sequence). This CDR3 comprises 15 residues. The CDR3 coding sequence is TGTGCCAGTCGGGTACGGGACAGGGGGCCAGATACGCAGTATTTT. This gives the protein CASRVRDRGPDTQYF.

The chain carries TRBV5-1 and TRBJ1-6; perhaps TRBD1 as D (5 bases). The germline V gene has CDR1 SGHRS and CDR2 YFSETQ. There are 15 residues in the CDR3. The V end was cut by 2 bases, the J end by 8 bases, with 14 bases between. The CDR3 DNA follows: TGCGCCAGCAGCTTACGGACTGGAGGGGATTCACCCCTCCACTTT. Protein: CASSLRTGGDSPLHF.

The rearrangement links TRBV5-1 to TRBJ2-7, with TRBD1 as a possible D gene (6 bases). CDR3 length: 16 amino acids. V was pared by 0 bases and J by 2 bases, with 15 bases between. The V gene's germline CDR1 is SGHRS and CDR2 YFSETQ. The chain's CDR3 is CASSLGRTVSTYEQYF. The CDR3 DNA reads TGCGCCAGCAGCTTGGGCCGGACAGTTTCTACCTACGAGCAGTACTTC.

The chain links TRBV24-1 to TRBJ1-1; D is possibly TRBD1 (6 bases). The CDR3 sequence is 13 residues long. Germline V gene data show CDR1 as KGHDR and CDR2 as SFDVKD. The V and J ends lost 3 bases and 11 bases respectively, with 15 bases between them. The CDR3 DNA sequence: TGTGCCACCAGTGATGGGACAAGCAACAAGGCTTTCTTT. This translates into CATSDGTSNKAFF.

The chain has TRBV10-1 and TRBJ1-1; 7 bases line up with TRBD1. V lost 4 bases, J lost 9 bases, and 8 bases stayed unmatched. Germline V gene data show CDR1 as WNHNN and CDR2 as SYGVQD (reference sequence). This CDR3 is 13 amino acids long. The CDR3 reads CASSAGQAGKAFF. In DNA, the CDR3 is TGCGCCAGCAGTGCCGGACAGGCCGGTAAAGCTTTCTTT.

The CDR3 sequence: CASSSLGTRTDTQYF. CDR3 sequence (DNA): TGTGCCAGCAGCTCCCTCGGGACTCGCACAGATACGCAGTATTTT. The rearrangement joins TRBV7-2 to TRBJ2-3; the D gene is possibly TRBD2 (6 bases). The CDR3 has 15 residues. Germline-derived CDR1 and CDR2 are SGHTA and FQGNSA. The ends were cut back, 4 bases at V and 1 base at J, with 12 bases in the middle.

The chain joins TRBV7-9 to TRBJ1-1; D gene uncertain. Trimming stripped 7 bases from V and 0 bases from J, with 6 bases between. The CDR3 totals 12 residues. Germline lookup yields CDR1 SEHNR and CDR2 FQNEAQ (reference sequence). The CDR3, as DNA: TGTGCCAGCACACTCATGAACACTGAAGCTTTCTTT. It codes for CASTLMNTEAFF.

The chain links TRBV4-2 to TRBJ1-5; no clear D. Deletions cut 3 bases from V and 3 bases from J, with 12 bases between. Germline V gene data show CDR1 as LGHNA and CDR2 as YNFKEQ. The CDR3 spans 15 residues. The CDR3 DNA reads TGTGCCAGCAGCCAGAGGAGGGATATCAATCAGCCCCAGCATTTT. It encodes CASSQRRDINQPQHF.

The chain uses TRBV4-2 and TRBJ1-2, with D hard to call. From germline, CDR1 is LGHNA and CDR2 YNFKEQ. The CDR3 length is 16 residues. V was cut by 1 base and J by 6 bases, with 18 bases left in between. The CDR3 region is CASSQVEVGKLDGYTF. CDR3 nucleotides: TGTGCCAGCAGCCAAGTGGAGGTAGGGAAGTTGGATGGCTACACCTTC.

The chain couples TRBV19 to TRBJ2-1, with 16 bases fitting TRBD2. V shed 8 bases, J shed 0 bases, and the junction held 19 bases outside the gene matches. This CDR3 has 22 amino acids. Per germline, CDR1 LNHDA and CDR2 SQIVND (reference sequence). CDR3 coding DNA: TGTGCCAGTCGAAAGGGGGGACTAGCGGGAGGGCCAGCCAAAAGCTCCTACAATGAGCAGTTCTTC. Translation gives CASRKGGLAGGPAKSSYNEQFF.

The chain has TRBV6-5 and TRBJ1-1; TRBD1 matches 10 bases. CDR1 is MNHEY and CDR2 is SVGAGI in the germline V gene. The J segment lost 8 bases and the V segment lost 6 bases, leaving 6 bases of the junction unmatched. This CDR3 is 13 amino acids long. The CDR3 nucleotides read TGTGCCAGCAGCAGGGGACAGGGGCGAGAAGCTTTCTTT. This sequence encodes CASSRGQGREAFF.

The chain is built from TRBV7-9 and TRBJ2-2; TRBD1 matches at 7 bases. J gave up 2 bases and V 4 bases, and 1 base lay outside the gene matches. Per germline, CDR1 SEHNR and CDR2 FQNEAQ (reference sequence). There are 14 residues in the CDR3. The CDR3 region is CASSWDSNTGELFF. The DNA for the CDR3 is TGTGCCAGCAGCTGGGACAGTAACACCGGGGAGCTGTTTTTT.

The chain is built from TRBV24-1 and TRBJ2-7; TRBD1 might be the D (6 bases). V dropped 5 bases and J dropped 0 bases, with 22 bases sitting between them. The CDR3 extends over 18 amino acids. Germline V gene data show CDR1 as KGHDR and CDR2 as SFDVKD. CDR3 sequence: CATSASPGAGRSSYEQYF. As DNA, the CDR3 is TGTGCCACCAGTGCCTCGCCAGGGGCGGGCAGGAGCTCCTACGAGCAGTACTTC.